This T cell receptor beta chain was captured in a study of neurological immune-mediated disorders. Study results and limitations: Phylogenetic grouping assigned the repertoires of 18 of 34 multiple sclerosis patients to a single related-CDR3 cluster, representing a possible signature. The greatest TCR clonal expansion appeared in HTLV-1-associated myelopathy and the smallest, falling below healthy controls, in multiple sclerosis.

The CDR3 runs 14 residues. The V gene end was trimmed by 6 bases and the J gene end by 5 bases; junction bases not matched to a gene: 10. CDR1 and CDR2 (germline): DFQATT, SNEGSKA (reference sequence). This clonotype has at least ten counts. Its antigen is unidentified. The cDNA came from 5'RACE with 10-nucleotide random UMIs. Each CDR3 protein gets one entry after TCRdb re-called the 5' RACE reads with MiXCR. The sample holds 78,000 or so distinct CDR3 sequences, approximately 5% seen once. Unsorted libraries were generated from 2 million PBMCs. These cells had been stored in RNAlater at -80 C. This receptor was identified in a young woman with multiple sclerosis. This chain connects TRBV20-1 to TRBJ2-3; 8 nucleotides line up with TRBD2. Sequenced sample: PBMCs. The CDR3, as DNA: TGCAGTGCCGTAAGCGGGAGCTTAGAAGATACGCAGTATTTT. It translates to CSAVSGSLEDTQYF.